The 28 T cell receptor beta chains below all came from one sample that was sequenced in a study of T cell changes during pregnancy in multiple sclerosis. The protocol was immunoSEQ multiplex PCR, while the TCRdb copy is restricted to in-frame clones and leaves out a portion. The sample records 77,000 or so clones, over 85% being singletons. Sequencing used peripheral blood, obtained in the second trimester of pregnancy. The source is a female donor in good health, enrolled as a control in a pregnancy study.

This sequence joins TRBV27 and TRBJ2-5; TRBD2 is a possible D gene (5 bases). Germline V lookup: CDR1 MNHEY, CDR2 SMNVEV (reference sequence). V was clipped by 5 bases and J by 2 bases, with 15 bases between them. The length of the CDR3 is 15 residues. DNA of the CDR3: TGTGCCAGCAGTGACCTGGACCGAGGGCAAGAGACCCAGTACTTC. Amino acids: CASSDLDRGQETQYF.

V gene TRBV6-4 combines with J gene TRBJ1-2, with a tentative D call TRBD1 (5 bases). The CDR3 runs 17 residues. Deletions cut 5 bases from V and 7 bases from J, with 26 bases between. Germline V gene data show CDR1 as MRHNA and CDR2 as SNTAGT. For the CDR3, the DNA is TGTGCCAGCAGTCCTTCCTCAGGGCCCGTAGGGCCTTCTGGCTACACCTTC. This codes for CASSPSSGPVGPSGYTF.

This chain joins TRBV4-3 and TRBJ2-3, with 11 bases identical to TRBD2. V lost 1 base, J lost 2 bases, and 8 bases stayed unmatched. This CDR3 comprises 18 residues. Germline V lookup: CDR1 LGHNA, CDR2 YSLEER. The CDR3 loop is CASSQAPSGGSLTDTQYF. CDR3 DNA: TGCGCCAGCAGCCAAGCGCCTAGCGGGGGGAGCCTCACAGATACGCAGTATTTT.

The chain joins TRBV2 to TRBJ1-5, with unresolved D. Trimming pared 6 bases from V and 0 bases from J, leaving 18 bases between. The CDR3 covers 17 residues. Germline CDR1 and CDR2: SNHLY and FYNNEI. CDR3 protein: CASRGREFVFSNQPQHF. CDR3 coding DNA: TGTGCCAGCAGGGGGAGGGAGTTCGTTTTTAGCAATCAGCCCCAGCATTTT.

V gene TRBV18 combines with J gene TRBJ1-1; 7 positions match TRBD1. The CDR3 runs 15 residues. Germline CDR1 is KGHSH and CDR2 is LQKENI. Trimming took 3 bases from V and 8 from J; bases not matched to a gene: 12. This CDR3 reads CASSPLDRYTGEAFF. CDR3 coding DNA: TGTGCCAGCTCACCTCTGGACAGGTACACGGGAGAAGCTTTCTTT.

The rearrangement joins TRBV11-3 to TRBJ1-2; 10 positions match TRBD1. There are 16 residues in the CDR3. Germline trimming cut 5 bases from V and 2 bases from J; bases unmatched to any gene: 8. The germline V gene has CDR1 SGHNT and CDR2 YENEEA. In DNA form, the CDR3 reads TGTGCCAGCAGCCCAAATCCGGACAGGGGGAACTATGGCTACACCTTC. Amino acids: CASSPNPDRGNYGYTF.

The J gene is TRBJ1-2, the V gene TRBV30, with D unresolved. CDR1 is GTSNPN, CDR2 SVGIG, per germline (reference sequence). This CDR3 spans 12 amino acids. Trimming removed 2 bases at V and 2 bases at J, with 6 bases between. The DNA of the CDR3 is TGTGCCTGGAGTCCCCGGAACTATGGCTACACCTTC. As protein: CAWSPRNYGYTF.

A few counts support this clone. The J gene is TRBJ1-3, the V gene TRBV14, with D uncertain. Trimming shortened V by 4 bases and J by 2 bases, and 6 bases separated the two germline ends. CDR1 SGHDN and CDR2 FVKESK come from the germline V gene. The CDR3 spans 13 residues. The CDR3 region is CASSLFPGNTIYF. The CDR3 bases are TGTGCCAGCAGCCTATTCCCTGGAAACACCATATATTTT.

V is TRBV5-1 and J is TRBJ2-3, with no clear D. Germline CDR1 is SGHRS and CDR2 is YFSETQ. The CDR3 sequence is 12 residues long. The ends were cut back, 0 bases at V and 5 bases at J, with 4 bases in the middle. CDR3: CASSLDLDTQYF. In DNA form, the CDR3 reads TGCGCCAGCAGCTTGGATCTAGATACGCAGTATTTT.

The chain combines TRBV7-2 with TRBJ2-7; perhaps TRBD2 as D (6 bases). Germline lookup yields CDR1 SGHTA and CDR2 FQGNSA. This CDR3 is built from 14 residues. The V and J ends lost 5 bases and 5 bases respectively, with 16 bases between them. The CDR3 bases are TGTGCCAGCAGCCCCACTCCGGGGGTCCACGAGCAGTACTTC. Translation: CASSPTPGVHEQYF.

This chain uses TRBV6-6 with TRBJ1-1; no definite D call. V gave up 2 bases and J gave up 4 bases, with 11 bases separating them. The CDR3 is made up of 14 amino acids. The germline V gene encodes CDR1 MNHNY and CDR2 SVGAGI (reference sequence). The CDR3 region is CASSYGLEGTEAFF. DNA for the CDR3: TGTGCCAGCAGTTACGGGCTAGAGGGCACTGAAGCTTTCTTT.

This clone appeared once. The chain carries TRBV14 and TRBJ2-7; 8 positions match TRBD2. The CDR3 is 14 residues long. Germline lookup yields CDR1 SGHDN and CDR2 FVKESK. V trimming: 4 bases; J trimming: 4 bases; junction bases outside the gene matches: 6. CDR3 bases: TGTGCCAGCAGCCGCCGCGGGGGGATGTACGAGCAGTACTTC. It codes for CASSRRGGMYEQYF.

The chain joins TRBV14 to TRBJ2-7; D is unresolved. CDR3 length: 13 residues. Germline CDR1 SGHDN, CDR2 FVKESK. V was cut by 3 bases and J by 1 base, with 7 bases left in between. The CDR3 region has the DNA TGTGCCAGCAGCCAGGGCCATTCCTACGAGCAGTACTTC. Protein product: CASSQGHSYEQYF.

Concerning this clone: At the DNA level, this CDR3 is encoded by other sequences in the same sample as well. The genes are TRBV6-5 and TRBJ2-2, with TRBD1 matching over 8 bases. Germline-derived CDR1 and CDR2 are MNHEY and SVGAGI. The junction had 6 bases not matched to a gene; V was cut back by 6 bases and J by 6 bases. The CDR3 runs 14 residues. CDR3 sequence: CASRGQGGAGELFF. The CDR3 DNA is TGTGCCAGCAGAGGACAGGGTGGGGCCGGGGAGCTGTTTTTT.

The chain combines TRBV5-4 with TRBJ1-2; D not certain. V was pared by 2 bases and J by 8 bases, with 10 bases between. Germline values: CDR1 SGHNT, CDR2 YYREEE (reference sequence). CDR3 length: 12 amino acids. The CDR3 region has the DNA TGTGCCAGCAGCTTCGCTGAGAACGGCTACACCTTC. This translates into CASSFAENGYTF. The whole variable domain, filled in from reference TRBV5-4 and TRBJ1-2, reads ETGVTQSPTHLIKTRGQQVTLRCSSQSGHNTVSWYQQALGQGPQFIFQYYREEENGRGNFPPRFSGLQFPNYSSELNVNALELDDSALYLCASSFAENGYTFGSGTRLTVV.

The CDR3 protein is CASSLDTGISGNTIYF. In DNA form, the CDR3 reads TGTGCCAGCAGCTTAGATACAGGAATCTCTGGAAACACCATATATTTT. The chain has TRBV7-6 and TRBJ1-3; TRBD1 is a possible D gene (5 bases). The length of the CDR3 is 16 residues. Trimming took 1 base from V and 0 from J, leaving 10 bases between them. In germline, CDR1 is SGHVS, CDR2 FNYEAQ.

The genes are TRBV5-1 and TRBJ1-4; D uncertain. The CDR3 spans 18 residues. The V end was cut by 0 bases, the J end by 8 bases, with 23 bases between. Germline V CDR1 and CDR2: SGHRS, YFSETQ. The CDR3 is CASSLALGAGLDLEKLFF. CDR3 DNA sequence: TGCGCCAGCAGCTTGGCCCTAGGAGCCGGTCTTGACTTAGAAAAACTGTTTTTT.

The V call is TRBV27, the J call TRBJ1-5; 8 nucleotides align to TRBD1. Germline CDR1 MNHEY, CDR2 SMNVEV (reference sequence). CDR3 length equals 12 residues. The trim removed 7 bases at V and 7 bases at J, leaving 3 bases unmatched. Here the CDR3 reads CASNGQGQPQHF. CDR3 DNA sequence: TGTGCCAGCAACGGACAGGGACAGCCCCAGCATTTT.

The chain links TRBV18 to TRBJ1-6; maybe TRBD1 (6 bases). Looked up from germline, CDR1 is KGHSH and CDR2 is LQKENI. The CDR3 length is 14 residues. Trimming removed 3 bases at V and 14 bases at J, with 17 bases between. CDR3 protein: CASSPQGLERALHF. The CDR3 region has the DNA TGTGCCAGCTCACCCCAGGGGCTCGAGAGGGCCCTCCACTTT.

V and J are TRBV29-1 and TRBJ2-3; TRBD2 matches at 7 bases. Germline trimming cut 3 bases from V and 0 bases from J; bases unmatched to any gene: 9. This CDR3 is built from 16 residues. Germline V lookup: CDR1 SQVTM, CDR2 ANQGSEA. In DNA, the CDR3 is TGCAGCGTTGAGGGGGGGACGATACTTAGCACAGATACGCAGTATTTT. It codes for CSVEGGTILSTDTQYF.

This clone appeared a single time. The chain carries TRBV11-2 and TRBJ2-4; D ambiguous. CDR1 and CDR2 from the germline V gene are SGHAT and FQNNGV. The CDR3 sequence is 11 residues long. V was clipped by 6 bases and J by 6 bases, with 6 bases between them. The CDR3 spells CASSYGNIQYF. CDR3 nucleotides: TGTGCCAGCAGTTACGGAAACATTCAGTACTTC.

The J gene is TRBJ2-4, the V gene TRBV7-2, with TRBD2 matching over 15 bases. V was clipped by 5 bases and J by 7 bases; unmatched bases: 6. The CDR3 is 16 amino acids. Germline assignment: CDR1 SGHTA and CDR2 FQGNSA. CDR3 sequence: CASSEGLAGGGNIQYF. CDR3 nucleotide sequence: TGTGCCAGCAGCGAAGGACTAGCGGGGGGGGGTAACATTCAGTACTTC.

This clone was observed a single time. The CDR3 is CASSFGGADTQYF. The CDR3 DNA follows: TGTGCCAGCAGCTTTGGAGGGGCAGATACGCAGTATTTT. The chain uses TRBV7-2 and TRBJ2-3, with D possibly being TRBD2 (6 bases). V was clipped by 3 bases and J by 4 bases, with 8 bases between them. The CDR3 covers 13 residues. Per germline, CDR1 SGHTA and CDR2 FQGNSA.

The J gene is TRBJ2-3, the V gene TRBV7-3; D gene uncertain. The CDR3 extends over 13 amino acids. V was pared by 3 bases and J by 5 bases, with 9 bases between. The germline CDR1 and CDR2 sequences are SGHTA and FQGTGA. CDR3 sequence reads: CASSFRLVDTQYF. In DNA form, the CDR3 reads TGTGCCAGCAGCTTCCGATTAGTAGATACGCAGTATTTT.

V is TRBV2 and J is TRBJ2-2, with 8 bases lining up with TRBD2. This CDR3 comprises 15 residues. The J segment lost 1 base and the V segment lost 7 bases, leaving 5 bases of the junction unmatched. Germline V gene data show CDR1 as SNHLY and CDR2 as FYNNEI. CDR3 region: CASKTLAENTGELFF. In nucleotides, the CDR3 is TGTGCCAGCAAGACACTAGCGGAGAACACCGGGGAGCTGTTTTTT.

In nucleotides, the CDR3 is TGTGCCAGCAGCGCCAGACAGGGGGCGTTTTTGAATTCACCCCTCCACTTT. Translation: CASSARQGAFLNSPLHF. The chain uses TRBV7-3 and TRBJ1-6; TRBD1 matches at 10 bases. The CDR3 has 17 amino acids. The germline CDR1 and CDR2 sequences are SGHTA and FQGTGA. V was pared by 5 bases and J by 7 bases, with 11 bases of the junction left unmatched.

The rearrangement uses TRBV7-8 and TRBJ1-2, with a possible D match to TRBD1 (6 bases). The V end lost 2 bases, the J end lost 3 bases, and 16 bases lay between the germline ends. The CDR3 consists of 16 residues. CDR1 and CDR2 from the germline V gene are SGHVS and FQNEAQ. The CDR3 spells CASSLLTGILHYGYTF. The CDR3 DNA sequence: TGTGCCAGCAGCTTACTTACAGGGATACTGCACTATGGCTACACCTTC.

This clone occurred a few times. This rearrangement joins TRBV5-1 to TRBJ1-1; D is ambiguous. CDR1 SGHRS and CDR2 YFSETQ come from the germline V gene. V gave up 0 bases and J gave up 3 bases, with 9 bases separating them. The length of the CDR3 is 14 residues. The CDR3 reads CASSLVRQDTEAFF. The CDR3 DNA reads TGCGCCAGCAGCTTGGTCAGGCAGGACACTGAAGCTTTCTTT.